Here is one TCR beta chain with its context. Antigen: not known. This record comes from a study of T cell responses to AZD1222 COVID-19 vaccine. After removal of 5 bases from V and 2 bases from J, the junction contained 8 bases not matched to a gene. Germline CDR1 is MDHEN and CDR2 is SYDVKM. The CDR3 covers 16 residues. Profiling relied on immunoSEQ multiplex PCR, and the TCRdb table lists in-frame clones only, not all of them. In the table there are approximately 110,000 clones, approximately 91% of which are singletons. The study, taken as a whole, reports: An increase in Spike-specific TCR breadth and depth was observed after two AZD1222 doses. Only a handful of AZD1222 recipients tested seropositive at baseline.

This chain links TRBV28 with TRBJ2-1; TRBD2 matches 8 bases. The clonotype comes from an adult in good health. Sequenced here: peripheral blood, sampled on day 0 of AZD1222 vaccination. DNA of the CDR3: TGTGCCAGCAGTCCGCTTCAGCGGGGGCCCTACAATGAGCAGTTCTTC. Protein sequence: CASSPLQRGPYNEQFF.